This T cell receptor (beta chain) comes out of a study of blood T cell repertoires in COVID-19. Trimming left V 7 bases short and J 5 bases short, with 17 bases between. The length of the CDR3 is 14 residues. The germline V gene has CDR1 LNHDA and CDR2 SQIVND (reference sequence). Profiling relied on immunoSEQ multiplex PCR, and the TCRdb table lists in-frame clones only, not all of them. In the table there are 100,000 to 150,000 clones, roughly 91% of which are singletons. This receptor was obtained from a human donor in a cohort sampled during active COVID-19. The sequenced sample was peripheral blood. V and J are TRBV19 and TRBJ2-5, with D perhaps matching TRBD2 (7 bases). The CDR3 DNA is TGTGCCAGTACCAATACGGGGGGCGGCGAGACCCAGTACTTC. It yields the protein CASTNTGGGETQYF.